This paragraph covers one TCR beta chain sequence. Its antigen is undetermined. Clones were sequenced by immunoSEQ multiplex PCR, and TCRdb holds only the in-frame ones, with some missing. The table lists about 49,000 clones, around 79% of them singletons, with over 9.5% in the top ten. Noted time point: pretreatment peripheral blood. Pretreatment and on-treatment blood mononuclear cell samples were taken, totaling between 1 and 8 time points per patient. This entry belongs to a study of PD-L1 blockade in urothelial cancer. Study as a whole: Blood analyses occurred 3 weeks (second dose) and 6 weeks post treatment start. Blood samples had a median of about 150,000 T cells. Notes on the study in general: Pretreatment clonality of the blood TCR repertoire below the median was predictive of superior survival.

V lost 5 bases to trimming and J lost 4 bases, with 12 bases between them. The germline gives CDR1 SGHTA, CDR2 FQGNSA. This CDR3 has 14 amino acids. The V call is TRBV7-2, the J call TRBJ1-3, with D tentatively TRBD1 (6 bases). The source is a man aged 65 to 79 with urothelial cancer. The input for sequencing was PBMCs, taken around atezolizumab (anti-PD-L1) treatment. The CDR3 DNA sequence: TGTGCCAGCAGCCTTCAGGGGCAAGGAAACACCATATATTTT. Translated, it gives CASSLQGQGNTIYF.